This TCR beta chain was obtained from a study of blood T cell repertoires in COVID-19. Across the whole study: Both acute and convalescent COVID-19 samples were obtained from the United States, Italy and Spain.

Individuals drawn from around 25 US areas were roughly 18 to 100 years old. This clone has a single count. Original processing notes: From reference gene primer amplification, estimates of nucleated cell counts were derived. Clones were read by immunoSEQ multiplex PCR, and TCRdb kept only the in-frame ones, dropping some. That table gives V, J and clone size, and the DNA gave D and trimming. The table records a few hundred thousand clones, about 92% of them present only once. The sample taken for sequencing was PBMCs or T cells enriched from blood (not recorded which). The TCR comes from a woman aged 25 to 39 who had recovered from COVID-19.

DNA for the CDR3: TGTGCCAGCAGCCAAGCATGGACAGGGGACACCGGGGAGCTGTTTTTT. Protein sequence: CASSQAWTGDTGELFF. This sequence joins TRBV16 and TRBJ2-2; 9 bases align to TRBD1. Germline values: CDR1 KGHSY, CDR2 FQNENV. V dropped 2 bases and J dropped 3; count of bases not matched to a gene: 4. The CDR3 contains 16 residues.